This T cell receptor (beta chain) was captured by sequencing in a study of human T cells and chemical hapten exposure. Study details: Patch tests put 0.01% DPC on the upper back, and the results were checked at 6 days.

One entry per CDR3 protein, called by TCRdb with MiXCR from the RACE reads. The table has 270,000 or so distinct CDR3 sequences, approximately 7.5% seen once. As for time point: pre-sensitization, week 0. The treatment here: therapeutic diphenylcyclopropenone sensitization with weekly scalp DPC. Unfractionated whole blood yielded the extracted total RNA. This clonotype has a handful of counts. The sample was whole blood, taken in connection with sensitization to the hapten diphenylcyclopropenone (DPC). The TCR originated in a man between 18 and 35 years old with alopecia areata. Some clones in this sample may be carry-over from other donors' samples.

Written as DNA, the CDR3 is TGTGCCAGCAGTATCGGGGCTTCCGCTTTCTTT. Translating it yields CASSIGASAFF. The chain combines TRBV27 with TRBJ1-1; TRBD1 might be the D (5 bases). Trimming removed 5 bases at V and 11 bases at J, with 12 bases between. Germline V gene lookup returns CDR1 MNHEY and CDR2 SMNVEV (reference sequence). The CDR3 spans 11 residues.